This entry describes one T cell receptor beta chain. J gave up 6 bases and V 7 bases, and 7 bases lay outside the gene matches. CDR3 size: 14 residues. From germline, CDR1 is MDHEN and CDR2 SYDVKM. Authors' methods: Counts of nucleated cells, estimated from reference gene primer amplification, were obtained. The method was immunoSEQ multiplex PCR; TCRdb's version includes in-frame clones alone and lacks a portion of them. V, J and clone size are those of that table, while D and trimming were read from the DNA. This sample yields approximately 220,000 clones, of which about 87% are seen a single time; 3% belongs to the top ten. This entry belongs to a study of blood T cell repertoires in COVID-19.

V gene TRBV28 combines with J gene TRBJ1-5; 9 positions agree with TRBD1. This TCR came from a man between 60 and 75 years old with acute or convalescent COVID-19. The sequenced sample was peripheral blood. CDR3 sequence (DNA): TGTGCCAGCACCCTACAGGGGGCGTCTCAGCCCCAGCATTTT. It yields the protein CASTLQGASQPQHF.